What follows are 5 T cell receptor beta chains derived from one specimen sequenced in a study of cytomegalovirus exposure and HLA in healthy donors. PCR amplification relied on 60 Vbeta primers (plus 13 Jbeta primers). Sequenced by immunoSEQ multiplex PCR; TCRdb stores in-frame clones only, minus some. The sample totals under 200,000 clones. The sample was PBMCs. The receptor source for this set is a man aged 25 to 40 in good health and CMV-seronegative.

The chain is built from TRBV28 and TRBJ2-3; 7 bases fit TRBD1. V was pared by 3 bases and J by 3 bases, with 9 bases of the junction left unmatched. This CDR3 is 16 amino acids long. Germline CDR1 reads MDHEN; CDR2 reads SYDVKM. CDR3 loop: CASSLLPGQQTDTQYF. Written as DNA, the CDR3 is TGTGCCAGCAGTTTGTTACCGGGACAGCAAACAGATACGCAGTATTTT. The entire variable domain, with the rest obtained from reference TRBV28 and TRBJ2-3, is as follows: DVKVTQSSRYLVKRTGEKVFLECVQDMDHENMFWYRQDPGLGLRLIYFSYDVKMKEKGDIPEGYSVSREKKERFSLILESASTNQTSMYLCASSLLPGQQTDTQYFGPGTRLTVL.

DNA for the CDR3: TGCGCCAGCAGCCCTACTATAGTAGCGGGAGTTACAGATACGCAGTATTTT. Amino acids: CASSPTIVAGVTDTQYF. The chain is built from TRBV5-1 and TRBJ2-3; 9 bases agree with TRBD2. The germline V gene encodes CDR1 SGHRS and CDR2 YFSETQ. Unmatched junction bases numbered 12, after V lost 4 bases and J lost 3 bases. The CDR3 extends over 17 amino acids.

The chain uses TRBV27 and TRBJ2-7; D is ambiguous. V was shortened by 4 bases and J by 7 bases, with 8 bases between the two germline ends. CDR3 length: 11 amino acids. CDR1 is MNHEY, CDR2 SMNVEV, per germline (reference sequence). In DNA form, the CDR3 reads TGTGCCAGCAGTTCGAACTCTGAGCAGTACTTC. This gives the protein CASSSNSEQYF.

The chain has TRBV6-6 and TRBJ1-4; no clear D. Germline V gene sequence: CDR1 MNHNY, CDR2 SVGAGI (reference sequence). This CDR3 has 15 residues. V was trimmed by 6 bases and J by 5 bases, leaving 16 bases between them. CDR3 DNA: TGTGCCAGCAGCCTCAACAGACCCCTCAATGAAAAACTGTTTTTT. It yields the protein CASSLNRPLNEKLFF.

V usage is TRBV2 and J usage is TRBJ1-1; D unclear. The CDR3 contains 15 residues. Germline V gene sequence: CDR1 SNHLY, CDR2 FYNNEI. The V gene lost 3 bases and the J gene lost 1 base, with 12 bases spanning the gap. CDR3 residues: CASSEDFGPNTEAFF. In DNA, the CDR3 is TGTGCCAGCAGTGAGGACTTTGGGCCGAACACTGAAGCTTTCTTT.